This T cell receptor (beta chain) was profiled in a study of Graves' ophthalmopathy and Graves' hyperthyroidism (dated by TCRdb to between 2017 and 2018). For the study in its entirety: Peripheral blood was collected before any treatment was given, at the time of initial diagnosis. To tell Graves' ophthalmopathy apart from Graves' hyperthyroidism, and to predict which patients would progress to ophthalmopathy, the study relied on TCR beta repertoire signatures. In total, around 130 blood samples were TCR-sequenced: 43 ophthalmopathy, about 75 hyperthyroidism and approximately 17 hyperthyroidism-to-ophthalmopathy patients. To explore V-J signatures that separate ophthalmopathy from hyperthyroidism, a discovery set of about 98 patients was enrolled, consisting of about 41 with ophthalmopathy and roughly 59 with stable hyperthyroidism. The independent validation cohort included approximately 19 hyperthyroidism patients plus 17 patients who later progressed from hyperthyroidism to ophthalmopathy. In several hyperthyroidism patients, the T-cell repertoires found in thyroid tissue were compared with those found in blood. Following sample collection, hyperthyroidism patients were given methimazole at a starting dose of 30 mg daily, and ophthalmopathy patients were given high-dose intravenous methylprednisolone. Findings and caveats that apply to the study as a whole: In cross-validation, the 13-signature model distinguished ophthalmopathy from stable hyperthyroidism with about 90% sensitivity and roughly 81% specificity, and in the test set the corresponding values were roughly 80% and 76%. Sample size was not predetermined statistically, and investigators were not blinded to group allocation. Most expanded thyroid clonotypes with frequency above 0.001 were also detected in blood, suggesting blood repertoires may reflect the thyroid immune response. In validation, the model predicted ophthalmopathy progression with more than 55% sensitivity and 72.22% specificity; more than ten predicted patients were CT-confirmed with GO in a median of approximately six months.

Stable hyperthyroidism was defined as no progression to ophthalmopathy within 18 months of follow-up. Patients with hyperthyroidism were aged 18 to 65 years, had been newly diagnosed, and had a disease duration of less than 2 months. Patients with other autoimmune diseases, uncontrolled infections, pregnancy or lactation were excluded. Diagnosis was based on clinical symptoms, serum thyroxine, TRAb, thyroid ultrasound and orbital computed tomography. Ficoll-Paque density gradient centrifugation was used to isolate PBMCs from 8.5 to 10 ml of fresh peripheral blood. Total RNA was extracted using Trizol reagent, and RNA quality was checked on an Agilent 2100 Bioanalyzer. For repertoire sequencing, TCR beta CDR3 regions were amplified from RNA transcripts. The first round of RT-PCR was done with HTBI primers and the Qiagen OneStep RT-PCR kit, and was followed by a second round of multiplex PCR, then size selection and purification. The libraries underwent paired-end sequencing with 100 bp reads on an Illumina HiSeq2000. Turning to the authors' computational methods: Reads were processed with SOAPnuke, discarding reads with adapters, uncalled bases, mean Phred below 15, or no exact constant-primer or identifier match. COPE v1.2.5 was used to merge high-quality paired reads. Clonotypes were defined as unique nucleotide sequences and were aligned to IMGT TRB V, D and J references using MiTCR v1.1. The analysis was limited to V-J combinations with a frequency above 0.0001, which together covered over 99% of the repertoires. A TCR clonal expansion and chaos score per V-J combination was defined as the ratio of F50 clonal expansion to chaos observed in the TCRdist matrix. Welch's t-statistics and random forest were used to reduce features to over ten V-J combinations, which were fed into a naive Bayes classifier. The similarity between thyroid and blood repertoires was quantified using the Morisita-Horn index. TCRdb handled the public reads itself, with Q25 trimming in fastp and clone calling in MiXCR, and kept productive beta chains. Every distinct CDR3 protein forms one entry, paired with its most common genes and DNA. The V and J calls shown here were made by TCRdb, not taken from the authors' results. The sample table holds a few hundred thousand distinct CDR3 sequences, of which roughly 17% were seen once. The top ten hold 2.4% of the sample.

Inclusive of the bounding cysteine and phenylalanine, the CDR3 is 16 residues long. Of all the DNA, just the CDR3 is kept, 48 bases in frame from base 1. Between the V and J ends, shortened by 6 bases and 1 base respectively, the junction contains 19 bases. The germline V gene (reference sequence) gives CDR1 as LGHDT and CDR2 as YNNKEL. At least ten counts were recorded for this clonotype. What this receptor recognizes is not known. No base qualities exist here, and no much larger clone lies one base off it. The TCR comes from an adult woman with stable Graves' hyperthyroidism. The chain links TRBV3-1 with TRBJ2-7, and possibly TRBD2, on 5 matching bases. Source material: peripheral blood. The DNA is TGTGCCAGCAGTCCCAGCTTTGAGTGGGAGTCCTACGAGCAGTACTTC. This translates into CASSPSFEWESYEQYF.